This entry is about one TCR beta chain. The authors ran a second PCR of roughly 6 to 11 cycles using a sample-barcoded 5' primer and a J-beta primer mix. TCRdb ran MiXCR on the 5' RACE reads and lists one entry per CDR3 protein. The sample lists about 670,000 distinct CDR3 sequences; 52% were seen once. Germline assignment: CDR1 SGHNT and CDR2 YYREEE (reference sequence). The CDR3 runs to 14 residues. This entry comes from a study of blood T cells in healthy people across ages. The receptor's source is a woman at least 80 years old in good health. The gene calls are TRBV5-4 and TRBJ2-4; 10 nucleotides align to TRBD1. The J call may be incorrect, as the DNA end agrees better with TRBJ2-7. The sample taken for sequencing was blood. CDR3 DNA sequence: TGTGCCAGCAGCCCGGGACAGGGGAAGCGCGAGCAGTACTTC. Its protein is CASSPGQGKREQYF.